This T cell receptor beta chain was sequenced during a study of T cell responses to AZD1222 COVID-19 vaccine. Second-dose schedules of about 4 or about 12 weeks were combined. TCRdb's table, derived via immunoSEQ multiplex PCR, lists solely in-frame clones and lacks some. The data show 50,000 or so clones, around nine tenths seen once. On this clone: What it recognizes is unknown.

Trimming removed 3 bases at V and 5 bases at J, with 28 bases between. Germline CDR1 reads SQVTM; CDR2 reads ANQGSEA. The CDR3 totals 18 residues. Study-level points and caveats: Clonal diversity was possibly underestimated, and the donors were mostly white British, with more females. Only 5 or 6 AZD1222 recipients were seropositive at baseline. Compared with day 0, the breadth and depth of the Spike-specific TCR repertoire rose significantly after two doses of AZD1222.

The TCR sequence derives from an adult who received the AZD1222 COVID-19 vaccine. The material was peripheral blood, obtained 28 days after the second AZD1222 dose. The rearrangement links TRBV29-1 to TRBJ2-5; the D gene is possibly TRBD2 (6 bases). CDR3 in DNA: TGCAGCGTTGATAATGAGATTACGCGGGACGGGATTGGGGAGACCCAGTACTTC. Its protein product is CSVDNEITRDGIGETQYF.